These T cell receptor beta chains were read from a single sample in a study of neoadjuvant anti-PD-1 for oral cavity cancer. Sequencing was performed with immunoSEQ multiplex PCR; in TCRdb, only in-frame clones are kept and a portion is missing. Of 10,000 to 15,000 clones in the sample, about 65% are singletons; the top ten hold just over 2%. Here the sequenced sample was PBMCs, taken before nivolumab (anti-PD-1) treatment. The receptor set was obtained from a person aged 35 to 85 with oral cavity squamous cell carcinoma. The CDR3 runs from the conserved cysteine through the conserved F or W. The D gene is left open where the match is weak. Only some rows state a clone size, as once, few, many or a class for expanded clones.

v_gene	abundance	d_gene	j_gene	CDR3aa	CDR3nt
TRBV28	-	TRBD2	TRBJ2-1	CASRSQAGGNNEQFF	TGTGCCAGCCGTTCCCAAGCGGGAGGTAACAATGAGCAGTTCTTC
TRBV14	-	-	TRBJ1-2	CASSQGSKSSYGYTF	TGTGCCAGCAGCCAAGGCAGCAAAAGCTCCTATGGCTACACCTTC
TRBV9	few	-	TRBJ2-7	CASSVEQYPYEQYF	TGTGCCAGCAGCGTAGAACAGTACCCCTACGAGCAGTACTTC
TRBV7-8	-	-	TRBJ1-3	CASSLNSDSYSGNTIYF	TGTGCCAGCAGCTTAAACTCAGACAGTTACTCTGGAAACACCATATATTTT
TRBV28	few	-	TRBJ2-7	CASSGVKTESYEQYF	TGTGCCAGCAGTGGGGTTAAGACGGAGTCCTACGAGCAGTACTTC
TRBV4-1	few	TRBD1	TRBJ2-7	CASSPPSGTGSSYEQYF	TGCGCCAGCAGCCCACCCTCCGGGACAGGGAGCTCCTACGAGCAGTACTTC
TRBV27	-	-	TRBJ1-6	CATQGGRVARSSYNSPLHF	TGTGCCACCCAGGGAGGCCGAGTGGCTAGGAGCTCCTATAATTCACCCCTCCACTTT
TRBV2	-	TRBD2	TRBJ2-7	CASSEEELAGEYF	TGTGCCAGCAGTGAAGAGGAACTAGCGGGAGAGTACTTC
TRBV9	medium-sized	-	TRBJ2-2	CASSVMAGTGELFF	TGTGCCAGCAGCGTAATGGCAGGAACCGGGGAGCTGTTTTTT
TRBV30	-	-	TRBJ1-2	CAWSVQGGYKGYTF	TGTGCCTGGAGTGTACAAGGAGGATATAAAGGCTACACCTTC
TRBV27	once	-	TRBJ1-1	CASSYAGLTEAFF	TGTGCCAGCAGCTATGCGGGGCTCACTGAAGCTTTCTTT
TRBV7-2	-	-	TRBJ1-2	CASSPNPGTNYGYTF	TGTGCCAGCAGCCCGAACCCAGGGACTAACTATGGCTACACCTTC
TRBV5-5	-	-	TRBJ1-1	CASSLIRTPTEAFF	TGTGCCAGCAGCTTAATAAGGACCCCGACTGAAGCTTTCTTT
TRBV20-1	-	-	TRBJ1-2	CSASAGNGYTF	TGCAGTGCTAGTGCGGGAAACGGCTACACCTTC
TRBV5-1	-	TRBD2	TRBJ2-7	CASSQTSGPKGRYEQYF	TGCGCCAGCAGCCAGACTAGCGGGCCAAAGGGGCGCTACGAGCAGTACTTC
TRBV5-1	-	-	TRBJ2-7	CASSLVGSSYEQYF	TGCGCCAGCAGCTTGGTCGGAAGCTCCTACGAGCAGTACTTC
TRBV9	-	-	TRBJ2-5	CASSEQWQGQETQYF	TGTGCCAGCAGCGAGCAATGGCAGGGTCAAGAGACCCAGTACTTC
TRBV9	-	TRBD1	TRBJ2-1	CASSVGGQGANEQFF	TGTGCCAGCAGCGTAGGTGGGCAGGGGGCCAATGAGCAGTTCTTC
TRBV6-5	-	-	TRBJ2-7	CARELTGRDEQYF	TGTGCCAGGGAACTGACAGGAAGGGACGAGCAGTACTTC
TRBV7-9	few	-	TRBJ2-1	CASRDGAGLYNEQFF	TGTGCCAGCAGGGATGGGGCAGGCCTTTACAATGAGCAGTTCTTC
TRBV25-1	-	-	TRBJ1-6	CASSDGRGNSPLHF	TGTGCCAGCAGTGATGGACGGGGTAATTCACCCCTCCACTTT
TRBV19	-	TRBD1	TRBJ2-1	CASSPHDRGLYNEQFF	TGTGCCAGTAGTCCCCATGACAGGGGGCTGTACAATGAGCAGTTCTTC
TRBV4-2	-	-	TRBJ2-1	CASSQGRMETNNEQFF	TGTGCCAGCAGCCAAGGGAGGATGGAAACGAACAATGAGCAGTTCTTC
TRBV6-5	-	-	TRBJ1-2	CASTVGRGSYGYTF	TGTGCCAGCACCGTGGGACGGGGGAGCTATGGCTACACCTTC
TRBV20-1	-	-	TRBJ1-2	CWPGINYGYTF	TGCTGGCCCGGGATCAACTATGGCTACACCTTC
TRBV11-2	once	TRBD2	TRBJ2-5	CASSLSGLAGTETQYF	TGTGCCAGCAGTCTCTCCGGACTAGCGGGAACAGAGACCCAGTACTTC
TRBV27	-	-	TRBJ2-5	CASKQGLRETQYF	TGTGCCAGCAAGCAAGGCTTGCGAGAGACCCAGTACTTC
TRBV5-1	few	-	TRBJ2-7	CASSLPGNASYEQYF	TGCGCCAGCAGCCTACCGGGTAATGCCTCCTACGAGCAGTACTTC